The 16 T cell receptor beta chains in this list originate from one sample, sequenced in a study of T cells in Graves' hyperthyroidism and ophthalmopathy. Amplified regions were TCR beta CDR3 sequences from RNA transcripts. The study used the HTBI primer set for a first-round RT-PCR of the TCR CDR3. TCRdb independently ran MiXCR on the multiplex PCR reads; one entry per CDR3 protein. The data hold approximately 400,000 distinct CDR3 sequences, with approximately 14% observed a single time. Sequenced: blood. The source is a woman in her 30s with Graves' ophthalmopathy.

The V gene is TRBV4-1, the J gene TRBJ1-1; D call uncertain. There are 14 residues in the CDR3. Trimming removed 2 bases from V and 1 base from J, with 8 bases in between. Germline CDR1 MGHRA, CDR2 YSYEKL. The CDR3 nucleotides are TGCGCCAGCAGCCAAAGCACGTGGAACACTGAAGCTTTCTTT. It specifies CASSQSTWNTEAFF.

This clonotype was recorded at least ten times. The chain combines TRBV2 with TRBJ2-1; 16 positions match TRBD2. This CDR3 contains 15 residues. CDR1 SNHLY and CDR2 FYNNEI come from the germline V gene. V shed 6 bases, J shed 8 bases, and the junction held 4 bases outside the gene matches. The CDR3 DNA reads TGTGCCAGCAGAGGGACTAGCGGGGGGGTGGATGAGCAGTTCTTC. It is translated as CASRGTSGGVDEQFF.

The table lists this clonotype with many counts. The genes are TRBV7-3 and TRBJ1-1; D may be TRBD1 (6 bases). The germline V gene encodes CDR1 SGHTA and CDR2 FQGTGA. The CDR3 is 13 amino acids. V was cut by 11 bases and J by 4 bases, with 17 bases left in between. DNA for the CDR3: TGTGCCGGCCTCTGGGGGGCTGGCACTGAAGCTTTCTTT. It specifies CAGLWGAGTEAFF.

This clonotype was counted ten times or more. The chain links TRBV28 to TRBJ2-1, with 9 positions matching TRBD2. The CDR3 contains 17 residues. Germline CDR1 and CDR2: MDHEN and SYDVKM. The J segment lost 4 bases and the V segment lost 5 bases, leaving 12 bases of the junction unmatched. CDR3 in amino acids: CASSPARGSGGYNEQFF. The CDR3, as DNA: TGTGCCAGCAGTCCCGCCCGGGGTAGCGGGGGATACAATGAGCAGTTCTTC.

As to this clonotype: A much more abundant neighbour one base away suggests this may be a read error. The rearrangement joins TRBV27 to TRBJ2-1, with TRBD1 identical over 9 bases. Per germline, CDR1 MNHEY and CDR2 SMNVEV (reference sequence). This CDR3 is built from 17 residues. The junction had 11 bases not matched to a gene; V was cut back by 3 bases and J by 5 bases. CDR3 region: CASSFRWWDRDNNEQFF. CDR3 in DNA: TGTGCCAGCAGTTTTAGGTGGTGGGACAGGGACAACAATGAGCAGTTCTTC.

This clonotype showed up many times. The chain uses TRBV15 and TRBJ1-6; D ambiguous. Trimming removed 1 base at V and 9 bases at J, with 7 bases between. Per the germline V gene, CDR1 is LNHNV and CDR2 is YYDKDF (reference sequence). The CDR3 loop spans 13 amino acids. The CDR3 protein is CATSRVPGSPLHF. DNA of the CDR3: TGTGCCACCAGCAGAGTTCCTGGTTCACCCCTCCACTTT.

The chain combines TRBV10-3 with TRBJ2-3; D gene ambiguous. CDR3 size: 12 residues. The germline gives CDR1 ENHRY, CDR2 SYGVKD. The V and J ends lost 3 bases and 6 bases respectively, with 7 bases between them. The CDR3 loop is CAISENGDTQYF. CDR3 nucleotide sequence: TGTGCCATCAGTGAAAACGGTGATACGCAGTATTTT.

Regarding this clonotype: Given the absence of the conserved phenylalanine or tryptophan at the CDR3 end, a read error is likely. The V call is TRBV7-9, the J call TRBJ1-4, with D uncertain. The germline gives CDR1 SEHNR, CDR2 FQNEAQ (reference sequence). V lost 1 base, J lost 0 bases, and 3 bases lay in between. The CDR3 is 14 amino acids. Here the CDR3 reads CASSLVSTNEKLFL. The DNA for the CDR3 is TGTGCCAGCAGCTTAGTCTCAACTAATGAAAAACTGTTTCTT.

This clonotype was recorded many times. This chain uses TRBV7-9 with TRBJ2-7; possibly TRBD1 or TRBD2 for D (7 bases each). V lost 5 bases, J lost 6 bases, and 17 bases lay in between. Germline values: CDR1 SEHNR, CDR2 FQNEAQ (reference sequence). CDR3 size: 14 residues. The CDR3 loop is CASSQGEGAGEQYF. Here the CDR3 DNA reads TGTGCCAGCAGCCAAGGGGAGGGGGCCGGCGAGCAGTACTTC.

Ten or more counts support this clonotype. J is TRBJ2-5 and V is TRBV18; D is possibly TRBD2 (5 bases). V was pared by 0 bases and J by 3 bases, with 8 bases between. Germline values: CDR1 KGHSH, CDR2 LQKENI. The CDR3 is made up of 14 amino acids. Here the CDR3 reads CASSPPLGEETQYF. CDR3 nucleotide sequence: TGTGCCAGCTCACCACCTTTGGGAGAAGAGACCCAGTACTTC.

This clonotype was found many times. This sequence joins TRBV7-9 and TRBJ1-2; 7 bases fit TRBD1. Germline V gene lookup returns CDR1 SEHNR and CDR2 FQNEAQ (reference sequence). This CDR3 spans 14 amino acids. V dropped 5 bases and J dropped 0; count of bases not matched to a gene: 3. CDR3 sequence: CASSRDSTNYGYTF. The CDR3 region has the DNA TGTGCCAGCAGCCGGGACAGCACTAACTATGGCTACACCTTC.

Many counts were recorded for this clonotype. V and J are TRBV7-9 and TRBJ2-5; D possibly corresponds to TRBD2 (6 bases). The germline V gene encodes CDR1 SEHNR and CDR2 FQNEAQ (reference sequence). V was shortened by 3 bases and J by 2 bases, with 7 bases between the two germline ends. CDR3 size: 13 residues. The CDR3 coding sequence is TGTGCCAGCAGCTTCGGAGGGCAAGAGACCCAGTACTTC. The encoded protein is CASSFGGQETQYF.

There are many counts of this clonotype. The chain couples TRBV7-9 to TRBJ1-1, with 7 positions matching TRBD1. CDR3 length: 16 amino acids. Germline V lookup: CDR1 SEHNR, CDR2 FQNEAQ (reference sequence). Germline trimming cut 5 bases from V and 5 bases from J; bases unmatched to any gene: 14. The CDR3 protein is CASSQNQMSRGTEAFF. The CDR3 DNA sequence: TGTGCCAGCAGCCAAAATCAGATGAGCAGGGGGACTGAAGCTTTCTTT.

This clonotype was seen ten or more times. The gene calls are TRBV20-1 and TRBJ2-5, with 10 bases that match TRBD2. Germline loops: CDR1 DFQATT, CDR2 SNEGSKA (reference sequence). The CDR3 extends over 15 amino acids. V dropped 6 bases and J dropped 1; count of bases not matched to a gene: 8. For the CDR3, the DNA is TGCAGTGCGGAGCCGGGACTAGCGCTCCAAGAGACCCAGTACTTC. It codes for CSAEPGLALQETQYF.

The chain carries TRBV2 and TRBJ2-2; TRBD2 agrees at 8 bases. Unmatched junction bases numbered 8, after V lost 5 bases and J lost 6 bases. The CDR3 has 15 amino acids. The germline V gene has CDR1 SNHLY and CDR2 FYNNEI. CDR3 sequence: CASSQRGWRPGELFF. The CDR3 region has the DNA TGTGCCAGCAGTCAGCGGGGGTGGAGGCCCGGGGAGCTGTTTTTT.

This clonotype came up many times. This rearrangement joins TRBV6-5 to TRBJ2-2; no firm D call. CDR1 MNHEY and CDR2 SVGAGI come from the germline V gene. The V gene lost 2 bases and the J gene lost 6 bases, with 4 bases spanning the gap. This CDR3 is built from 12 residues. The CDR3 protein is CASSYRPGELFF. The DNA of the CDR3 is TGTGCCAGCAGTTACAGACCCGGGGAGCTGTTTTTT.